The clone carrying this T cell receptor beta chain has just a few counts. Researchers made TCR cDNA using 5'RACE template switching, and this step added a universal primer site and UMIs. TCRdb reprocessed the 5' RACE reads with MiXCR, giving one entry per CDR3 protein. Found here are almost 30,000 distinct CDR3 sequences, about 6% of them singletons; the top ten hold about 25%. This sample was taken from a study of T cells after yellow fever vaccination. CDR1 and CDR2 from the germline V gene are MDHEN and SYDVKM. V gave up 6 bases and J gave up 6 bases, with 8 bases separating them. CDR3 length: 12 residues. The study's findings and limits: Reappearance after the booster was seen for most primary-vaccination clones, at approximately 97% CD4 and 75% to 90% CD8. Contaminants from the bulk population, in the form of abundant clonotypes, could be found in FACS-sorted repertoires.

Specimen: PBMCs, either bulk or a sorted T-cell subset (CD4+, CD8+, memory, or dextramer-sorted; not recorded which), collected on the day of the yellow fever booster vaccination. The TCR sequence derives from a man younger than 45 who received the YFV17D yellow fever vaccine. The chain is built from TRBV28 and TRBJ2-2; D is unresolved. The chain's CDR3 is CASSSPPGELFF. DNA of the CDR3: TGTGCCAGCAGCTCCCCTCCCGGGGAGCTGTTTTTT.